This TCR beta chain comes out of a study of early T cells in non-severe SARS-CoV-2 infection. TCRdb redid the calling of the 5' RACE reads with MiXCR, one entry per CDR3 protein. The data contain around 25,000 distinct CDR3 sequences, approximately 3.9% of them singletons. CDR3 length: 15 amino acids. The V gene's germline CDR1 is SGHTA and CDR2 FQGNSA. Trimming stripped 3 bases from V and 0 bases from J, with 6 bases between. This clonotype was picked up many times. The sequencing input was whole blood. This TCR came from an adult who was a healthcare worker with PCR-confirmed SARS-CoV-2 infection or an uninfected control (not recorded which). The rearrangement joins TRBV7-2 to TRBJ2-6; D is unclear. The CDR3 loop is CASSFSPSGANVLTF. CDR3 nucleotide sequence: TGTGCCAGCAGCTTTAGTCCCTCTGGGGCCAACGTCCTGACTTTC.